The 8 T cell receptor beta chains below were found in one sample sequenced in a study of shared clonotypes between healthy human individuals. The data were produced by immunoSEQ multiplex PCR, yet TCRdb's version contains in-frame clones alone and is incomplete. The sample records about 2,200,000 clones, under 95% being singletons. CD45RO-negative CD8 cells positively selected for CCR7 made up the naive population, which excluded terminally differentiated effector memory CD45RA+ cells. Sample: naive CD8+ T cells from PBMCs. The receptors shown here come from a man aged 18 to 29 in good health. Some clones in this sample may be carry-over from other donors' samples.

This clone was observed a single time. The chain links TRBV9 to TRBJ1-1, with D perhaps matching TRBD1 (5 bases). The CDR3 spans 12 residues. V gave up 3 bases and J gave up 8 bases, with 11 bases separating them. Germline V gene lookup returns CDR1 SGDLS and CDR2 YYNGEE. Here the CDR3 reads CASSAGTDEAFF. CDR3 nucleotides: TGTGCCAGCAGCGCCGGGACCGACGAAGCTTTCTTT.

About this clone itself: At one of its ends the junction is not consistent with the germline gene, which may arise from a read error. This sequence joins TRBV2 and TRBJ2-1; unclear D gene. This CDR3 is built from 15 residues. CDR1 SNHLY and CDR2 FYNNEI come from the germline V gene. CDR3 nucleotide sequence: TGTGCCAGCGGTGATGGGCTGAGCTCCTACAATGAGCAGTTCTTC. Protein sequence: CASGDGLSSYNEQFF.

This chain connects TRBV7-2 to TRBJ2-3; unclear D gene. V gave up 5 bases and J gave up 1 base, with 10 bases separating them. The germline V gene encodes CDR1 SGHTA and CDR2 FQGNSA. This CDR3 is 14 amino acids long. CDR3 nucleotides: TGTGCCAGCAGCCTGGTCCAGGGCACAGATACGCAGTATTTT. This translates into CASSLVQGTDTQYF.

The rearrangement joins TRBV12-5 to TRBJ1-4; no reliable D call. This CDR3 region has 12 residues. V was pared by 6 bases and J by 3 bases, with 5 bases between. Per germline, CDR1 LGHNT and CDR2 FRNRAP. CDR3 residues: CASGKANEKLFF. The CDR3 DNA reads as TGTGCTAGTGGCAAAGCTAATGAAAAACTGTTTTTT.

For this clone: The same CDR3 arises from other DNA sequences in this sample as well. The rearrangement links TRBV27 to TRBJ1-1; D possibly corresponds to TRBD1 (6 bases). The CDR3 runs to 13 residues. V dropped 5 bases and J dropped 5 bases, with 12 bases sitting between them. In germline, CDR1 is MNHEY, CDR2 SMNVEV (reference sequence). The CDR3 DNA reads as TGTGCCAGCAGTCTCGGGACAATTACTGAAGCTTTCTTT. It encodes CASSLGTITEAFF.

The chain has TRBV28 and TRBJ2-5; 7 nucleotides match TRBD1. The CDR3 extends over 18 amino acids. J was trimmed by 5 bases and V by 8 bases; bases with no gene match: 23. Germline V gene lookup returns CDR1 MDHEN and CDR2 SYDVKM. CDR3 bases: TGTGCCAGCGGCTACTCGGGGTCTAGGCAGGCCAGGGGGGAGACCCAGTACTTC. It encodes CASGYSGSRQARGETQYF.

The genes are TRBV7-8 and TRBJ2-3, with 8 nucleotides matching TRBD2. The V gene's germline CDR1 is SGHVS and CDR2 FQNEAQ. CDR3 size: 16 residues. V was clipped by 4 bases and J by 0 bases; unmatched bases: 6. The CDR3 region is CASSSTLAGSTDTQYF. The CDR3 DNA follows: TGTGCCAGCAGCTCAACCCTAGCGGGTAGCACAGATACGCAGTATTTT.

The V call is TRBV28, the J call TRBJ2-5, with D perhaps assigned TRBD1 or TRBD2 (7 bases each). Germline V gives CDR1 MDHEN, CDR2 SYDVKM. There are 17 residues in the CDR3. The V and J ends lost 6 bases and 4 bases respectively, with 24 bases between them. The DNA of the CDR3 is TGTGCCAGCAGCCCGCAGGGGGAGGGCCTAGGAGGAGAGACCCAGTACTTC. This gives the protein CASSPQGEGLGGETQYF. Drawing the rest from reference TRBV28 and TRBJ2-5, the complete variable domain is DVKVTQSSRYLVKRTGEKVFLECVQDMDHENMFWYRQDPGLGLRLIYFSYDVKMKEKGDIPEGYSVSREKKERFSLILESASTNQTSMYLCASSPQGEGLGGETQYFGPGTRLLVL.